Described below is a single TCR beta chain sequence and its context. Its antigen remains unknown. This entry comes from a study of CD8+CD57+ T cells in acquired aplastic anemia. CD8+CD57+ cell expansion, shown by flow cytometry, had occurred in the patients selected for sequencing. Profiling that covered TCR beta VDJ and CDR3 relied on genomic DNA as its template. A single record per CDR3 protein comes from TCRdb applying MiXCR to the reads. This sample has approximately 40,000 distinct CDR3 sequences; roughly two thirds occur once, and the top ten carry 59%. Whole-study results and caveats: Around 27 sequences, all CD8+ CDR3, were shared between patients and controls.

Trimming cost V 3 bases and J 9 bases, with 10 bases left between them. The CDR3 covers 12 residues. The germline gives CDR1 SGDLS, CDR2 YYNGEE. The clonotype was recovered from a human donor with aplastic anemia. The rearrangement uses TRBV9 and TRBJ2-1; either TRBD1 or TRBD2 may fit D (5 bases each). The sequenced sample was sorted CD4+, CD8+, or CD8+CD57+ T cells (not recorded which) from PBMCs. The CDR3 spells CASSALGGEQFF. The CDR3 DNA reads TGTGCCAGCAGCGCTCTTGGGGGTGAGCAGTTCTTC.